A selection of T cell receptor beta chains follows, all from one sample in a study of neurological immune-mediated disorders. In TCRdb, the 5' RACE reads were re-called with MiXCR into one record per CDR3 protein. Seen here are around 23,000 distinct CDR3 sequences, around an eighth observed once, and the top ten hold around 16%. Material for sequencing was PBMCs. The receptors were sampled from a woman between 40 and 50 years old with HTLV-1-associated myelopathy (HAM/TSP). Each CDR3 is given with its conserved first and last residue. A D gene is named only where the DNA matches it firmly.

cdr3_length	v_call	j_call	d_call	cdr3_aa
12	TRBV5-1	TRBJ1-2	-	CASSRDNYGYTF
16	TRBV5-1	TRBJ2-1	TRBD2	CASSGTSGRAPNEQFF
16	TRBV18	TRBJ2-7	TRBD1	CASSDGMDRGTNEQYF
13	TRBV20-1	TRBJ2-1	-	CSARNTAGNEQFF
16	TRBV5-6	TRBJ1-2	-	CASSFHNRASSGGYTF
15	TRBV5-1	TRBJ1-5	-	CASSLDGAGNQPQHF
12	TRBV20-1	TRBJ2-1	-	CSTTGTDYEQFF
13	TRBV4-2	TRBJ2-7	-	CASSQGGSYEQYF
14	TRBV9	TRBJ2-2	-	CAISPRTSTGELFF
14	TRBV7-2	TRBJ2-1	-	CASSLANGGPEQFF
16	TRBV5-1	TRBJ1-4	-	CASSLTGRATNEKLFF
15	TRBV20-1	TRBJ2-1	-	CSARSAGGFYNEQFF
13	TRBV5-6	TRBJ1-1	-	CASSLDWNTEAFF
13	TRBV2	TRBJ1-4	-	CASTTRGDEKLFF
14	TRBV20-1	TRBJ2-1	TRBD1	CSALTGQTYNEQFF
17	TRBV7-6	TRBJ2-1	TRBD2	CASSLPRGRAGRNEQFF
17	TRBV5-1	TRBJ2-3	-	CASSLVVASSSTDTQYF
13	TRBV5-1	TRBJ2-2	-	CASSWTSTGELFF
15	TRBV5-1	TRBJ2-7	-	CASSSTGTYSYEQYF
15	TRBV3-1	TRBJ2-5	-	CASSQLNRAYKTQYF
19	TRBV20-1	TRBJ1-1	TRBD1	CSALPVGSGTGDENTEAFF
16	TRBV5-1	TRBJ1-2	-	CASSFHNRASSVGYTF
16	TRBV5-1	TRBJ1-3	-	CASSLPDSYSGNTIYF
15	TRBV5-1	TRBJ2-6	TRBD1	CASSETGAGANVLTF
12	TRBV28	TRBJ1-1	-	CASSVRAEGAFF